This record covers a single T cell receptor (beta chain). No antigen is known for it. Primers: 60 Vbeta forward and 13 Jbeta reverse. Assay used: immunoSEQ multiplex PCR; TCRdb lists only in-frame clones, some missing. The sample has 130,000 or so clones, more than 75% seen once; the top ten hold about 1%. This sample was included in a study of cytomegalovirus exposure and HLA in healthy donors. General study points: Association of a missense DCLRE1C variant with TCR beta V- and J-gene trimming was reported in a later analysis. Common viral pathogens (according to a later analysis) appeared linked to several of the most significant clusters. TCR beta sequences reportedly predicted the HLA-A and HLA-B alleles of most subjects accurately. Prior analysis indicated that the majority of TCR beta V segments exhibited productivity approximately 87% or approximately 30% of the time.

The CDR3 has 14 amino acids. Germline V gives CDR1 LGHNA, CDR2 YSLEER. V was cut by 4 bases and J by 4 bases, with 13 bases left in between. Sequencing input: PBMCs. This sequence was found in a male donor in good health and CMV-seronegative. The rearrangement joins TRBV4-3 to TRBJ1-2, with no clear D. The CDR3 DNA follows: TGCGCCAGCAGCCCGGGGATTGGGTCCTATGGCTACACCTTC. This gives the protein CASSPGIGSYGYTF.